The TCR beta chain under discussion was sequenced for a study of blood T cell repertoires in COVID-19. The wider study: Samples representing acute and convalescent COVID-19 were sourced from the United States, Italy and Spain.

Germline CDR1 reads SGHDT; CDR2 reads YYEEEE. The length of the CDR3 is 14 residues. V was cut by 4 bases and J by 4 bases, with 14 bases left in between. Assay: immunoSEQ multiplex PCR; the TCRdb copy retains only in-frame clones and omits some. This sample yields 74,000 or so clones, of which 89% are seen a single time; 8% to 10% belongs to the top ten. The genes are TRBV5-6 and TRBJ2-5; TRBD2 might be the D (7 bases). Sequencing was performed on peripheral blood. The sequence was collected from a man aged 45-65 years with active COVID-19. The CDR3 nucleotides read TGTGCCAGCAGCAGGAACGGGGGGCTAGAGACCCAGTACTTC. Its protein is CASSRNGGLETQYF.